Listed below are T cell receptor beta chains from one sample, sequenced in a study of OX40 agonist ivuxolimab in advanced cancers. The data were produced by immunoSEQ multiplex PCR, yet TCRdb's version contains in-frame clones alone and is incomplete. The sample yields about 73,000 clones, about 85% seen once. The sample here was CD4+ or CD8+ T cells sorted from blood, taken in a trial of the OX40 agonist ivuxolimab. The receptors were sampled from an adult with an advanced solid tumor such as melanoma, head and neck, liver or kidney cancer. CDR3s include the opening cysteine and the closing phenylalanine or tryptophan.

j_call v_call cdr3_aa
TRBJ1-5 TRBV5-1 CASATGDPNQPQHF
TRBJ1-5 TRBV19 CASSIDGRGRGNQPQHF
TRBJ2-5 TRBV29-1 CSVDVTAQETQYF
TRBJ2-1 TRBV5-6 CASSLSGTGAYNEQFF
TRBJ1-1 TRBV2 CASSEGGYSTEAFF
TRBJ1-1 TRBV7-2 CASSLQVDTEAFF
TRBJ1-1 TRBV11-1 CASSRTGLEAFF
TRBJ2-3 TRBV11-2 CASSGGPSTDTQYF
TRBJ2-1 TRBV18 CASSWDRGSDEQFF
TRBJ2-3 TRBV4-3 CASSQDVLAGGSTDTQYF
TRBJ1-2 TRBV7-2 CASSPQGNGGYTF
TRBJ2-7 TRBV12-5 CASGLEGQGRVEQYF
TRBJ2-7 TRBV21-1 CASLYEQYF
TRBJ2-3 TRBV5-6 CASRFSGTSGTDTQYF
TRBJ2-5 TRBV5-1 CASSSLTSGGSETQYF
TRBJ2-7 TRBV5-1 CASSPGTGGNEQYF
TRBJ2-2 TRBV7-6 CASSLGLAGGWNTGELFF
TRBJ2-5 TRBV30 CAWTRTGNQETQYF
TRBJ2-3 TRBV9 CASSRTVSTDTQYF
TRBJ1-3 TRBV11-2 CASSRTGTGNTIYF
TRBJ1-2 TRBV6-1 CASSGPGVQDGYTF
TRBJ2-5 TRBV4-3 CASSQAGPGWETQYF
TRBJ2-1 TRBV4-3 CASSQEPRTSGGAANEQFF
TRBJ2-6 TRBV11-1 CASSPPRVSGANVLTF
TRBJ1-1 TRBV7-8 CASSHGGNTEAFF
TRBJ1-2 TRBV25-1 CASSAIPGQGFGNYGYTF
TRBJ1-4 TRBV7-2 CASSAQGIELFF
TRBJ2-1 TRBV5-4 CASSLADTLKDEQFF
TRBJ1-5 TRBV12-5 CASGLIRQGATSEPQHF
TRBJ2-3 TRBV6-1 CASSELAGGRTDTQYF
TRBJ2-7 TRBV7-2 CASSPDRGFSYEQYF
TRBJ2-7 TRBV18 CASSPPGQEAYEQYF
TRBJ2-2 TRBV7-6 CASSRTPGGNTGELFF
TRBJ1-2 TRBV6-5 CASSYSTARNYGYTF
TRBJ2-2 TRBV5-8 CASSSSSSRRTGELFF
TRBJ2-7 TRBV6-1 CASSERQGAYYEQYF